Listed below are T cell receptor beta chains from one sample, sequenced in a study of T cell responses to AZD1222 COVID-19 vaccine. Generated by immunoSEQ multiplex PCR, the TCRdb table keeps only in-frame clones and is missing some. The sample lists under 110,000 clones; 75% to 90% were seen once. This specimen consisted of peripheral blood, obtained on day 0 of AZD1222 vaccination. The receptors were gathered from an adult in good health. Both conserved end residues are part of each CDR3. A D gene is named only where the DNA matches it firmly. Expanded clones are given a class, and other clones once, few, many or no size at all.

TRBJ1-1 | TRBV25-1 | NA | NA | CASSSVRTEAFF | TGTGCCAGCAGTTCGGTCCGGACTGAAGCTTTCTTT
TRBJ1-5 | TRBV19 | TRBD1 | NA | CASSVPTGSEENQPQHF | TGTGCCAGTAGTGTCCCGACAGGGTCAGAGGAAAATCAGCCCCAGCATTTT
TRBJ2-7 | TRBV3-1/TRBV3-2 | TRBD1 | NA | CASSQGTGGYNEQYF | TGTGCCAGCAGCCAGGGGACAGGGGGTTACAACGAGCAGTACTTC
TRBJ1-2 | TRBV4-1 | NA | NA | CASSPGASYGYTF | TGCGCCAGCAGCCCGGGAGCGAGCTATGGCTACACCTTC
TRBJ1-1 | TRBV7-8 | NA | few | CASSLAPYGDTEAFF | TGTGCCAGCAGCTTAGCGCCGTATGGAGACACTGAAGCTTTCTTT
TRBJ1-1 | TRBV6-1 | TRBD1 | once | CASSAGTGRGNTEAFF | TGTGCCAGCAGTGCCGGGACAGGAAGGGGGAACACTGAAGCTTTCTTT
TRBJ1-2 | TRBV6-5 | TRBD1 | once | CASSYPGTGFYTF | TGTGCCAGCAGTTACCCCGGGACAGGGTTCTACACCTTC
TRBJ2-1 | TRBV19 | TRBD2 | NA | CASNLAGRQYEQFF | TGTGCCAGTAACCTAGCGGGACGACAATATGAGCAGTTCTTC
TRBJ2-7 | TRBV11-2 | NA | NA | CASSLGREHEQYF | TGTGCCAGCAGCTTAGGAAGGGAGCACGAGCAGTACTTC
TRBJ1-6 | TRBV5-1 | TRBD1 | NA | CASSWGTDAGSPLHF | TGCGCCAGCAGCTGGGGGACAGACGCGGGTTCACCCCTCCACTTT
TRBJ2-3 | TRBV9 | TRBD2 | NA | CASRAAGLSTDTQYF | TGTGCCAGCAGGGCAGCGGGACTCAGCACAGATACGCAGTATTTT
TRBJ2-3 | TRBV5-4 | TRBD1 | NA | CASSRTGLSTDTQYF | TGTGCCAGCAGCCGGACAGGACTTAGCACAGATACGCAGTATTTT
TRBJ1-2 | TRBV7-9 | NA | NA | CASSRTGSNYGYTF | TGTGCCAGCAGTAGGACGGGTTCTAACTATGGCTACACCTTC
TRBJ1-3 | TRBV27 | TRBD1 | NA | CASSSKGGAPGNTIYF | TGTGCCAGCAGTTCAAAAGGGGGCGCACCTGGAAACACCATATATTTT
TRBJ1-2 | TRBV4-3 | NA | NA | CASSQVRTGNYGYTF | TGCGCCAGCAGCCAAGTAAGGACGGGCAACTATGGCTACACCTTC
TRBJ1-1 | TRBV7-2 | TRBD1 | NA | CASSLQGGLNTEAFF | TGTGCCAGCAGCTTACAGGGGGGACTGAACACTGAAGCTTTCTTT
TRBJ2-2 | TRBV27 | TRBD2 | once | CASSRGLAGGFDTGELFF | TGTGCCAGCAGCCGGGGACTAGCGGGAGGGTTCGACACCGGGGAGCTGTTTTTT
TRBJ2-5 | TRBV7-3 | TRBD1 | NA | CASSRGTEETQYF | TGTGCCAGCAGCCGTGGGACAGAAGAGACCCAGTACTTC
TRBJ2-3 | TRBV20-1 | NA | NA | CSARMDTQYF | TGCAGTGCTAGAATGGATACGCAGTATTTT
TRBJ2-7 | TRBV3-1/TRBV3-2 | NA | NA | CASSQDPGPYEQYF | TGTGCCAGCAGCCAAGATCCGGGCCCGTACGAGCAGTACTTC
TRBJ1-5 | TRBV18 | TRBD1 | NA | CASSLNRGSQPQHF | TGTGCCAGCTCACTTAACAGGGGTAGTCAGCCCCAGCATTTT
TRBJ1-1 | TRBV20-1 | NA | NA | CSASPGTTNTEAFF | TGCAGTGCTAGTCCCGGGACAACTAACACTGAAGCTTTCTTT
TRBJ2-1 | TRBV7-3 | NA | NA | CASSLTSDNEQFF | TGTGCCAGCAGCTTAACTAGCGACAATGAGCAGTTCTTC
TRBJ1-5 | TRBV10-3 | TRBD1 | NA | CAIGQDYSNQPQHF | TGTGCCATCGGACAGGATTATAGCAATCAGCCCCAGCATTTT
TRBJ1-4 | TRBV30 | NA | NA | CAWSEREGEKLFF | TGTGCCTGGAGTGAGAGGGAGGGCGAAAAACTGTTTTTT
TRBJ2-4 | TRBV6-1 | TRBD2 | once | CASSGPWGGDDPLNIQYF | TGTGCCAGCAGTGGCCCCTGGGGAGGGGATGACCCCCTAAACATTCAGTACTTC